The subject of this entry is one T cell receptor beta chain. A few counts support this clonotype. No cognate antigen has been identified for it. No base quality information exists; no much larger clone differs at one position. CDR1 and CDR2, per the germline V gene (reference sequence), are PRHDT and FYEKMQ. V gives up 2 bases and J gives up 2 bases, and the segment between their germline ends measures 13 bases. From cysteine to phenylalanine, the CDR3 is 15 amino acids long. The only DNA kept is the CDR3, 45 bases in frame from the first base. The record originates from a study of regulatory T cells in long-lasting Graves disease (dated by TCRdb to about 2021). General notes on the study: Newly diagnosed Graves' disease patients had taken antithyroid drugs for less than 3 months. Persistent Graves' disease patients were compared with newly diagnosed Graves' disease patients by peripheral blood TCR sequencing and RNA sequencing. The study took place in China and was registered as a clinical trial. A total of some 35 samples underwent TCR sequencing, from around 13 patients with persistent Graves' disease and some 20 patients with newly diagnosed Graves' disease.

In light of the paper, this sample's time point label describes: newly diagnosed GD, antithyroid drugs for less than 3 months. RNA was extracted from PBMCs in TRIzol for both TCR sequencing and RNA sequencing. Graves' disease was diagnosed according to American Thyroid Association guidelines. The patients came from an endocrinology department in Xi'an, China. Each patient gave approximately 10 milliliters of peripheral blood, collected in an EDTA anticoagulant tube. Ficoll Paque Plus density gradient separation was used to isolate PBMCs, and no further T cell sorting was done. An Agilent 2100 Bioanalyzer and agarose gel were used to check RNA quality, while a NanoDrop 2000 measured RNA concentration. Overall study results and their limits: Only peripheral blood was studied, because thyroid tissue, the primary lesion, was inaccessible. Patients with persistent disease shared more public clonotypes (under 3,000) than newly diagnosed patients did (approximately 990). Persistent disease showed preferential use of TRBV28, TRBJ1-2 and TRBJ2-5, whereas newly diagnosed disease favored TRBV20-1 and TRBJ2-1. Only the TCR beta chain was sequenced and analyzed. The authors noted that the small sample size was a limitation that may lower accuracy. Persistent Graves' disease patients showed lower TCR Shannon entropy and fewer highly expanded clones than newly diagnosed patients, suggesting clonal expansion.

The library was made by multiplex PCR. Sequencing took place on an Illumina HiSeq 4000. TCR beta libraries were built with iRepertoire HTBI primers and Arm-PCR amplification of CDR3 regions. Gel purification was performed on PCR products prior to sequencing. On the study's bioinformatics: Across samples, 60 to 70 TRBV and 13 to 15 TRBJ segments were identified and used for gene usage analysis of CDR3 amino acid clonotypes. Filtered high-quality paired reads were merged into contigs using COPE and FqMerger. BLAST was used to align contigs to the IMGT TRBV, TRBD and TRBJ reference genes, and CDR3 was defined following IMGT. Highly expanded clones were defined as clonotypes with a frequency above 0.1%. Shannon entropy served as the measure of repertoire diversity, while the Gini coefficient captured V-J evenness. A clonotype found in more than one individual was treated as public. TCRdb reprocessed the public reads (quality trimming at Q25 with fastp, clone calling with MiXCR) and kept in-frame beta chains. CDR3 protein sequences are deduplicated, and each keeps its most common genes and DNA. The V and J calls were not made by the authors but by TCRdb's processing. This sample has 350,000 to 450,000 distinct CDR3 sequences in its table, and approximately 15% of those were observed once. 7.8% of the sample rests with the top ten.

The same data also contributed to another study, on T cells in Graves' hyperthyroidism and ophthalmopathy. From that second study: Stable Graves' hyperthyroidism was defined as no progression to ophthalmopathy during 18 months of follow-up. Hyperthyroidism patients were aged 18 to 65 years and newly diagnosed, with disease duration of less than 2 months. Any patient with an uncontrolled infection, another autoimmune disease, pregnancy or lactation was excluded. Clinical symptoms, serum thyroxine and TRAb, thyroid ultrasound, and orbital computed tomography formed the basis for the diagnoses. A first-round RT-PCR of the TCR CDR3 used the HTBI primer set with the Qiagen OneStep RT-PCR kit. Most expanded thyroid clonotypes (frequency above 0.001) were also detected in blood, a finding suggesting that blood repertoires may reflect thyroid immune responses. A 13 V-J signature model separated ophthalmopathy from stable hyperthyroidism, with just over 85% sensitivity and about 81% specificity in cross-validation and 80%/75% in testing. In validation, the model predicted progression to ophthalmopathy a median of approximately 6.6 months before onset, with around 70% sensitivity and 72.22% specificity. To identify distinguishing TCR V-J signatures, a discovery cohort of around 100 patients was used, comprising 43 with Graves' ophthalmopathy and some 57 with stable Graves' hyperthyroidism. An independent validation cohort of fewer than 20 hyperthyroidism patients and about 16 patients who later progressed to ophthalmopathy tested prospective prediction of ophthalmopathy. The approximately 100 discovery patients were randomly divided into training and test sets at a 7:3 ratio. Thyroid tissue and blood T-cell repertoires from more than five Graves' hyperthyroidism patients were also compared in the study. Once sampling was done, hyperthyroidism patients were given methimazole at a starting dose of 30 mg daily, whereas ophthalmopathy patients were given high-dose intravenous methylprednisolone. Libraries were constructed in a second round of multiplex PCR, after which size selection and purification were performed. Paired-end sequencing of the libraries was performed with 100 bp reads on an Illumina HiSeq2000. SOAPnuke was used to process the raw data, removing reads that contained adapters or uncalled bases, had a mean Phred below 15, or lacked an exact match to the constant primer or identifier. High-quality paired reads were merged with COPE v1.2.5, and unique nucleotide sequences were defined as clonotypes. MiTCR v1.1 was used to align clonotypes to the IMGT TRBV, TRBD and TRBJ reference segments. Analysis was restricted to V-J combinations with a frequency above 0.0001, which covered roughly 99% of repertoires. A TCS score was defined as the ratio between F50 (clonal expansion) and ExV (chaos), using BLOSUM62-based TCRdist between CDR3 peptides within each V-J. Welch's t-statistics and random forest reduced roughly 530 V-J features to under 15, which were used in a naive Bayes classifier (R e1071). No statistical method was used to fix the sample size in advance, and group allocation was not hidden from the investigators. The paper reports TCR Vbeta CDR3 sequencing of approximately 130 peripheral blood samples: approximately 41 ophthalmopathy, under 85 hyperthyroidism and around 17 progressor patients.

Sequenced material: peripheral blood mononuclear cells (PBMCs), taken at new diagnosis, from a patient treated with antithyroid drugs. The V gene is TRBV13 and the J gene is TRBJ2-7; no D gene is confidently identified. This TCR was recovered from a woman between 40 and 55 years old with Graves disease. Donor details come from another sample of the same person, matched by shared clones. CDR3 protein: CASSLRFTHPYEQYF. At the DNA level, the sequence is TGTGCCAGCAGCTTAAGGTTCACCCACCCCTACGAGCAGTACTTC.